This T cell receptor beta chain was captured in a study of Tregs in tolerant kidney transplant recipients (dated by TCRdb to between 2018 and 2020). Looking at the study overall: Transplants used related donors with nonmyeloablative bone marrow transplantation; mixed chimerism was transient in the human trials. Before combined kidney and bone marrow transplantation, this study identified donor-specific regulatory T cells using TCRbeta sequencing and then followed those same cells after transplant.

Notes on this clone: Which antigen it targets is not known. No qualities accompany the bases; no much larger clone lies one base away.

CDR1 is given as MNHNS and CDR2 as SASEGT, both from the germline V gene. Its CDR3 holds 14 amino acids, cysteine through phenylalanine. Left in the record is the CDR3 DNA by itself, 42 bases read in frame from the first base. Ends trimmed: V by 7 bases, J by 3 bases; bases unmatched to a gene: 5. The intended sense of this specimen's time point label: blood sample drawn before combined kidney and bone marrow transplant. Unstimulated Tregs (CD4+CD25+CD127-), CD4+ non-Tregs (CD4+CD25-), CD4 and CD8 cells were FACS-sorted from thawed PBMCs. The patients were 4 recipients of combined kidney and bone marrow transplants from the ITN036ST trial, and samples were available only for these trial subjects. Healthy control blood was processed by Ficoll density gradient to PBMCs and cryopreserved; patient PBMCs were collected before and after transplant. For TCRbeta CDR3 sequencing, genomic DNA was extracted from sorted cells using the QIAGEN DNeasy Blood and Tissue Kit. Through immunoSEQ, high-throughput TCRbeta CDR3 sequencing was done commercially, including PCR amplification with internal controls and bias correction. The authors' pipeline ran thus. A unique productive TCRbeta sequence was defined by the CDR3 nucleotide sequence when primers matched, and otherwise by the CDR3 amino acid sequence together with the Vbeta and Jbeta genes. To correct for sorting error, sequences found in more than one sorted population at a frequency ratio of 2:1 or less were discarded, and the remaining shared sequences were assigned to the population with the higher frequency. A sequence was defined as donor-reactive if the sequence was expanded at least 5-fold in CFSE-low cells compared with unstimulated cells and had a frequency of at least 0.01% in CFSE-low cells. Repertoire divergence was quantified by Jensen-Shannon divergence calculated from the top 100 TCRbeta sequences ranked by frequency. For samples with multiple sequencing runs, sorting error was corrected in each run separately before the runs were combined. The table comes from immuneACCESS by way of TCRdb, which keeps in-frame sequences with V and J called. Part of the clones is missing from these tables; in studies checked, under half for an unresolved V gene and the rest for unknown reasons. The V and J calls and clone size come from that table; D and trimming were worked out from the DNA. Here the sample has 90,000 to 120,000 clones; 85% to 90% occur a single time. The top ten clones comprise around 0.35% of the sample.

Results the study describes overall, beyond this receptor: Although technical replication error seemed to be minimal, the question of biological reproducibility was not addressed directly. Because only a small number of patients were included, the study had limitations, and the results will need to be validated in larger populations as well as under other immunosuppression protocols. Donor-specific Treg expansion was found to exceed global Treg expansion in tolerant patients, suggesting antigen-driven rather than nonspecific expansion. The most biologically relevant and donor-specific TCRbeta repertoire appeared to be identified by expanding Tregs with activated donor B cells. For some patients, the PCR primers changed as time went on, which meant samples from those patients could not be compared with one another at the nucleotide level.

This receptor chain uses TRBV6-1 and TRBJ2-2; the junction holds 7 bases that match TRBD2. The sample was CD4+ T cells from blood, taken before the transplant. The sequence came from a human donor who received a combined kidney and bone marrow transplant. The encoded CDR3 is CASTLAEHTGELFF. The DNA reads TGTGCCAGCACCCTAGCGGAGCACACCGGGGAGCTGTTTTTT.